The source of this T cell receptor beta chain is a study of CD8+ T cells in alopecia areata. The wider study: It was oral tofacitinib, at 5 to 10 mg twice daily, that treated patients received.

Documented treatment: oral pan-JAK inhibitor, 5-10 mg twice daily. Samples from alopecia areata patients were lesional scalp punch biopsies and peripheral blood. A word on this clone: Its matching antigen is unknown.

The sequencing template was cDNA reverse transcribed from extracted RNA. This table comes from immunoSEQ multiplex PCR, and its TCRdb copy is limited to in-frame clones, with some not included. Here the sample spans 100,000 to 150,000 clones, approximately 57% being singletons. V was shortened by 1 base and J by 1 base, with 7 bases between the two germline ends. Germline assignment: CDR1 SGHNT and CDR2 YYREEE (reference sequence). The CDR3 extends over 14 amino acids. Findings of the study overall: Throughout tofacitinib, many expanded lesional clones continued to persist in scalp and blood.

The receptor's source is a human donor with alopecia areata. V is TRBV5-4 and J is TRBJ2-3; the D gene is possibly TRBD1 (6 bases). The material sequenced was CD4+ T cells sorted from blood, taken at week 4, from a patient treated with tofacitinib. CDR3 nucleotides: TGTGCCAGCAGCTTGAAGGGGGGCACAGATACGCAGTATTTT. Translating gives CASSLKGGTDTQYF. The full variable domain, rest sourced from reference TRBV5-4 and TRBJ2-3, is ETGVTQSPTHLIKTRGQQVTLRCSSQSGHNTVSWYQQALGQGPQFIFQYYREEENGRGNFPPRFSGLQFPNYSSELNVNALELDDSALYLCASSLKGGTDTQYFGPGTRLTVL.